This T cell receptor beta chain was identified during a study of PD-L1 blockade in urothelial cancer. Study at large: Patients initiated atezolizumab in the mid-2010s at 1,200 mg intravenously every 3 weeks. Researchers found blood samples held a median of approximately 150,000 T cells.

The V gene's germline CDR1 is SGHDT and CDR2 YYEEEE. Trimming cost V 0 bases and J 1 base, with 13 bases left between them. This CDR3 has 16 amino acids. Clones were sequenced by immunoSEQ multiplex PCR, and TCRdb holds only the in-frame ones, with some missing. The data show 50,000 or so clones, around 79% seen once. Each patient gave between 1 and 8 samples, pretreatment and on-treatment. The chain is built from TRBV5-6 and TRBJ2-5; D possibly corresponds to TRBD1 (6 bases). Sample: PBMCs, taken around atezolizumab (anti-PD-L1) treatment. The receptor comes from an older man with urothelial cancer. CDR3 amino acids: CASSLGVLGGQETQYF. The CDR3 DNA sequence: TGTGCCAGCAGCTTGGGGGTACTAGGGGGCCAAGAGACCCAGTACTTC. The variable domain in full, with the rest retrieved from reference TRBV5-6 and TRBJ2-5, is DAGVTQSPTHLIKTRGQQVTLRCSPKSGHDTVSWYQQALGQGPQFIFQYYEEEERQRGNFPDRFSGHQFPNYSSELNVNALLLGDSALYLCASSLGVLGGQETQYFGPGTRLLVL.